A single sample gave rise to the 19 T cell receptor beta chains below, sequenced in a study of CD8+CD57+ T cells in acquired aplastic anemia. CDR3 and TCR beta VDJ profiling relied on a genomic DNA template. TCRdb used MiXCR to reprocess the reads, holding one entry per CDR3 protein. The sample has about 160,000 distinct CDR3 sequences; around 45% are singletons. Sequencing input: sorted CD4+, CD8+, or CD8+CD57+ T cells (not recorded which) from PBMCs. The receptor source for this set is a human donor in good health.

V usage is TRBV4-3 and J usage is TRBJ2-7, with D maybe TRBD2 (7 bases). CDR1 LGHNA and CDR2 YSLEER come from the germline V gene. With 0 bases removed from V and 5 bases from J, the gap between germline ends came to 14 bases. The CDR3 length is 15 residues. The CDR3 loop reads CASSQDTGGRDEQYF. The CDR3 coding sequence is TGCGCCAGCAGCCAAGACACGGGGGGCCGAGACGAGCAGTACTTC.

The chain uses TRBV19 and TRBJ1-1; no clear D. The CDR3 has 14 amino acids. Germline assignment: CDR1 LNHDA and CDR2 SQIVND (reference sequence). Trimming left V 2 bases short and J 7 bases short, with 14 bases between. CDR3: CASSINLIEGEAFF. CDR3 sequence (DNA): TGTGCCAGTAGTATAAATCTGATAGAGGGTGAAGCTTTCTTT.

This clonotype has just one count. It may be a read error: a sequence one base away is much more abundant. The gene calls are TRBV6-4 and TRBJ1-2; a weak D match, TRBD1 (6 bases). Germline V gene sequence: CDR1 MRHNA, CDR2 SNTAGT. The CDR3 has 13 residues. The CDR3 reads CASSELGGGGYIF. CDR3 bases: TGTGCCAGCAGTGAATTAGGGGGGGGAGGCTACATCTTC.

This clonotype showed up many times. The genes are TRBV5-1 and TRBJ1-1; D is ambiguous. Trimming shortened V by 6 bases and J by 5 bases, and 14 bases separated the two germline ends. CDR3 length equals 13 residues. Germline CDR1 is SGHRS and CDR2 is YFSETQ. CDR3 bases: TGCGCCAGCACCCATTACAGTGGGACTGAAGCTTTCTTT. Residues: CASTHYSGTEAFF.

The chain uses TRBV28 and TRBJ2-7, with 7 positions matching TRBD2. Germline CDR1 is MDHEN and CDR2 is SYDVKM. CDR3 length equals 13 residues. V lost 10 bases, J lost 0 bases, and 6 bases stayed unmatched. CDR3 sequence (DNA): TGTGCCACCTCAGGCGGGAGCTCCTACGAGCAGTACTTC. Protein: CATSGGSSYEQYF.

This chain uses TRBV7-9 with TRBJ1-1, with a weak D call TRBD1 (6 bases). Germline CDR1 SEHNR, CDR2 FQNEAQ (reference sequence). V shed 4 bases and J shed 1 base, with 16 bases lying between them. The CDR3 has 16 amino acids. CDR3 in amino acids: CASSSPLGGPNTEAFF. Written as DNA, the CDR3 is TGTGCCAGCAGCTCACCGTTGGGGGGCCCGAACACTGAAGCTTTCTTT.

This clonotype showed up many times. This rearrangement joins TRBV7-9 to TRBJ2-5, with TRBD1 matching over 7 bases. The CDR3 consists of 15 residues. V lost 0 bases to trimming and J lost 4 bases; unmatched junction nucleotides: 5. Germline V gene sequence: CDR1 SEHNR, CDR2 FQNEAQ (reference sequence). The CDR3 region has the DNA TGTGCCAGCAGCTTAGCCCGGGACAGCGGAGAGACCCAGTACTTC. Its translation is CASSLARDSGETQYF.

The chain has TRBV11-1 and TRBJ2-1, with D maybe TRBD1 (6 bases). CDR1 SGHAT and CDR2 FQDESV come from the germline V gene (reference sequence). The CDR3 runs 15 residues. Trimming took off 3 bases at V and 7 bases at J, with 16 bases between the two ends. CDR3 in amino acids: CASSLELGARNEQFF. Written as DNA, the CDR3 is TGTGCCAGCAGCTTGGAATTGGGGGCGAGGAATGAGCAGTTCTTC.

V gene TRBV25-1 combines with J gene TRBJ1-5, with unresolved D. The germline CDR1 and CDR2 sequences are MGHDK and SYGVNS. This CDR3 comprises 13 residues. Trimming shortened V by 2 bases and J by 1 base, and 3 bases separated the two germline ends. The CDR3 bases are TGTGCCAGCAGTGAACGGAGCAATCAGCCCCAGCATTTT. Protein: CASSERSNQPQHF.

This clonotype has at least ten counts. The genes are TRBV13 and TRBJ2-7; no clear D. The germline CDR1 and CDR2 sequences are PRHDT and FYEKMQ (reference sequence). V was trimmed by 3 bases and J by 4 bases, leaving 10 bases between them. There are 13 residues in the CDR3. CDR3 nucleotide sequence: TGTGCCAGCAGCTTCAGTACAGCTTACGAGCAGTACTTC. It translates to CASSFSTAYEQYF. Full variable domain (missing parts from reference TRBV13 and TRBJ2-7): AAGVIQSPRHLIKEKRETATLKCYPIPRHDTVYWYQQGPGQDPQFLISFYEKMQSDKGSIPDRFSAQQFSDYHSELNMSSLELGDSALYFCASSFSTAYEQYFGPGTRLTVT.

V and J are TRBV10-3 and TRBJ2-1; 8 bases are shared with TRBD2. V gave up 11 bases and J gave up 8 bases; unmatched junction bases: 14. CDR1 and CDR2 (germline): ENHRY, SYGVKD. The CDR3 spans 14 residues. CDR3 in DNA: TGTGCCTCCCAACCGGGACTAGGGAACGATGAGCAGTTCTTC. It is translated as CASQPGLGNDEQFF.

This clonotype was seen many times. The chain joins TRBV10-3 to TRBJ2-1; 8 positions match TRBD2. This CDR3 spans 12 amino acids. Per the germline V gene, CDR1 is ENHRY and CDR2 is SYGVKD. V dropped 6 bases and J dropped 10; count of bases not matched to a gene: 5. The CDR3 nucleotides read TGTGCCATCAGCATTAGCGGGGCCGAGCAGTTCTTC. Translation gives CAISISGAEQFF.

This clonotype is a singleton in its sample. This chain connects TRBV12-3 or TRBV12-4 to TRBJ1-4; D gene ambiguous. The CDR3 spans 13 residues. Between the trimmed V and J ends, which lost 6 bases and 8 bases, there was a span of 13 bases. The CDR3 nucleotides read TGTGCCAGCAGCTCGGGTATTAGCGAAAAACTGTTTTTT. Protein: CASSSGISEKLFF.

This clonotype showed up just once. The chain joins TRBV5-8 to TRBJ1-1; no firm D call. Germline CDR1 is SGHTS and CDR2 is YDEGEE. The germline V and J ends were trimmed by 2 bases and 3 bases, with 14 bases remaining between them. The CDR3 is 15 amino acids. Here the CDR3 reads CASSFYGGGDTEAFF. The CDR3 DNA follows: TGTGCCAGCAGCTTCTACGGTGGTGGGGACACTGAAGCTTTCTTT. Full variable domain (outside the CDR3, taken from reference TRBV5-8 and TRBJ1-1): EAGVTQSPTHLIKTRGQQATLRCSPISGHTSVYWYQQALGLGLQFLLWYDEGEERNRGNFPPRFSGRQFPNYSSELNVNALELEDSALYLCASSFYGGGDTEAFFGQGTRLTVV.

There are many counts of this clonotype. V usage is TRBV15 and J usage is TRBJ1-5; the D gene is possibly TRBD1 (5 bases). The CDR3 runs 16 residues. Germline CDR1 is LNHNV and CDR2 is YYDKDF (reference sequence). V was trimmed by 3 bases and J by 3 bases, leaving 15 bases between them. CDR3 nucleotides: TGTGCCACCAGCAGGAAACAGCCCGGGGCCAATCAGCCCCAGCATTTT. Amino acids: CATSRKQPGANQPQHF.

This sequence joins TRBV10-1 and TRBJ2-7; D gene unclear. Germline loops: CDR1 WNHNN, CDR2 SYGVQD (reference sequence). The CDR3 extends over 15 amino acids. V lost 2 bases and J 2 bases, leaving 13 bases between the germline ends. The CDR3 reads CASSETVVGAYEQYF. CDR3 nucleotide sequence: TGCGCCAGCAGTGAGACCGTCGTGGGCGCCTACGAGCAGTACTTC.

The table lists this clonotype with a few counts. The chain combines TRBV11-2 with TRBJ2-3; perhaps TRBD1 as D (6 bases). In germline, CDR1 is SGHAT, CDR2 FQNNGV. V shed 3 bases and J shed 5 bases, with 18 bases lying between them. The CDR3 has 16 amino acids. CDR3 nucleotide sequence: TGTGCCAGCAGCTTTAGAAAACAGGGCCGTATAGATACGCAGTATTTT. Its protein product is CASSFRKQGRIDTQYF.

Comment on this clonotype: A much larger clone lies one base from this, so it may be a read error. The rearrangement links TRBV3-1 to TRBJ1-5; 11 bases are shared with TRBD1. Germline assignment: CDR1 LGHDT and CDR2 YNNKEL (reference sequence). This CDR3 is 15 amino acids long. The CDR3 region is CASSQRTGGDQSQHF. CDR3 DNA sequence: TGTGCCAGCAGCCAACGGACAGGGGGCGATCAGTCCCAGCATTTT.

Concerning this clonotype itself: A much larger clone lies one base from this, so it may be a read error. V gene TRBV6-1 combines with J gene TRBJ1-1, with D tentatively TRBD1 (5 bases). Trimming stripped 4 bases from V and 1 base from J, with 10 bases between. The germline V gene encodes CDR1 MNHNS and CDR2 SASEGT. This CDR3 comprises 14 residues. The CDR3 reads CASSARGKNTEAFF. DNA for the CDR3: TGTGCCAGCAGTGCCCGGGGCAAGAACACTGAAGCTTTCTTT.